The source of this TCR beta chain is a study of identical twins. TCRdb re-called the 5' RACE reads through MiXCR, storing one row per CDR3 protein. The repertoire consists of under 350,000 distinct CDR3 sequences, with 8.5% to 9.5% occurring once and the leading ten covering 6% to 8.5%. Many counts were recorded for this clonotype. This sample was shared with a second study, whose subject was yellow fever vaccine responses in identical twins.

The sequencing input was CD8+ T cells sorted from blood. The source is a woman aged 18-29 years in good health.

The CDR3: CASSSGPGPYGYTF. For the CDR3, the DNA is TGTGCCAGCAGCTCCGGACCGGGCCCTTATGGCTACACCTTC. V gene TRBV7-9 combines with J gene TRBJ1-2, with no clear D. V was cut by 4 bases and J by 5 bases, with 14 bases left in between. This CDR3 is 14 amino acids long. CDR1 is SEHNR, CDR2 FQNEAQ, per germline (reference sequence).